This TCR beta chain is drawn from a study of blood T cell repertoires in COVID-19. Study overall: Specimens from acute and convalescent COVID-19 originated in the United States, Italy and Spain. PBMCs, B-cell-depleted T cells, or T cells were the source of the cDNA or gDNA that made up the material.

The V end lost 6 bases, the J end lost 6 bases, and 13 bases lay between the germline ends. This CDR3 has 13 residues. Germline V gives CDR1 WNHNN, CDR2 SYGVQD (reference sequence). Authors' data handling: Estimated nucleated cell counts came from reference gene primer amplification. Sequencing used immunoSEQ multiplex PCR; TCRdb keeps in-frame clones, though not all of them. V, J and clone size derive from that table, while D and trimming were established from the DNA sequence. The profile shows roughly 56,000 clones, 65% to 90% of them singletons. The clonotype originates from a human donor in a cohort sampled during active COVID-19. Sequencing input: peripheral blood. The chain is built from TRBV10-1 and TRBJ2-3, with a tentative D call TRBD1 (5 bases). CDR3 in amino acids: CASRLGQQDTQYF. CDR3 coding DNA: TGCGCCAGCAGACTCGGACAACAGGATACGCAGTATTTT.